This T cell receptor beta chain was captured in a study of naive and memory T cell subsets. General study points: Far more TCRs reportedly came from tuberculin skin test site biopsies.

Ligated cDNA underwent four rounds of PCR with nested alpha and beta constant region primers and SP2. TCRdb analysed the UMI-ligation and nested PCR reads with MiXCR anew, one entry per CDR3 protein. The sample yields roughly 14,000 distinct CDR3 sequences, 5.2% seen once. Treatment given: skin biopsy from PPD injection site in Mantoux-positive individual. TCR cDNA received a 3' ligated oligonucleotide that carried a UMI. Tuberculin skin test biopsies were taken where PPD was injected in Mantoux-positive people. Input was about 1 to 1,100 ng of DNase-treated total RNA without cell sorting. This clonotype was detected only once. Its antigen is not known. It may be a read error: a sequence one base away is much more abundant. This CDR3 comprises 14 residues. Per the germline V gene, CDR1 is LGHNA and CDR2 is YNFKEQ. Trimming removed 2 bases at V and 1 base at J, with 8 bases between.

This rearrangement joins TRBV4-2 to TRBJ1-2; unclear D gene. The sequenced sample was skin, obtained from a tuberculin skin test site. The sequence was collected from an adult in good health. This chain's CDR3 is CASSQMKGNYGYTF. The CDR3 DNA is TGTGCCAGCAGCCAAATGAAGGGTAACTATGGCTACACCTTC.